This T cell receptor beta chain stems from a study of CD8+CD57+ T cells in acquired aplastic anemia. The patients chosen for sequencing had shown expansion of CD8+CD57+ cells (detected by flow cytometry). This clonotype was counted ten times or more. The CDR3 is 16 residues long. Germline CDR1 reads MGHDK; CDR2 reads SYGVNS. V dropped 6 bases and J dropped 7 bases, with 25 bases sitting between them. CDR3 and TCR beta VDJ profiling relied on a genomic DNA template. TCRdb itself ran the reads through MiXCR, one entry per CDR3 protein. Among a few hundred thousand distinct CDR3 sequences listed, about a third were seen once.

The source material was sorted CD4+, CD8+, or CD8+CD57+ T cells (not recorded which) from PBMCs. The TCR was taken from a human donor with aplastic anemia. V gene TRBV25-1 combines with J gene TRBJ2-7, with D possibly called TRBD1 or TRBD2 (6 bases each). As DNA, the CDR3 is TGTGCCAGCAGCTTAAATGAGAGGCAGGGGAGGAAAGAGCAGTACTTC. This gives the protein CASSLNERQGRKEQYF.